This entry lists 15 T cell receptor beta chains sequenced from one sample in a study of beta chain features in type 1 diabetes. What was sequenced were expressed TCRB transcripts, since all of the isolated RNA had been reverse transcribed. The assay was immunoSEQ multiplex PCR, and TCRdb's table has in-frame clones only and misses some. The table has 150,000 or so clones, 40% to 55% seen once; the top ten hold under 0.45%. The specimen sequenced was Tregs from blood. The receptor set was obtained from a man aged 18 to 30 in good health.

The chain links TRBV6-6 to TRBJ1-6, with a possible D match to TRBD1 (6 bases). Germline assignment: CDR1 MNHNY and CDR2 SVGAGI (reference sequence). The CDR3 sequence is 15 residues long. Trimming pared 3 bases from V and 4 bases from J, leaving 10 bases between. CDR3 protein: CASSYIQGYNSPLHF. CDR3 DNA sequence: TGTGCCAGCAGTTATATACAGGGTTATAATTCACCCCTCCACTTT.

J is TRBJ1-6 and V is TRBV5-1; weak D call: TRBD1 (5 bases). The germline V and J ends were trimmed by 4 bases and 8 bases, with 10 bases remaining between them. Looked up from germline, CDR1 is SGHRS and CDR2 is YFSETQ. CDR3 length: 13 amino acids. The CDR3: CASSGLRDSPLHF. The CDR3 DNA is TGCGCCAGCAGCGGTCTCAGGGATTCACCCCTCCACTTT.

In its sample, this clone was seen a few times. V and J are TRBV7-2 and TRBJ2-3, with 8 bases fitting TRBD1. With 8 bases clipped from V and 2 bases from J, the junction kept 6 bases outside the gene matches. Germline V gene lookup returns CDR1 SGHTA and CDR2 FQGNSA. The CDR3 has 14 residues. The CDR3 here is CASSGTGDTDTQYF. For the CDR3, the DNA is TGTGCCAGCTCCGGGACAGGAGACACAGATACGCAGTATTTT. The complete variable domain, with remaining parts taken from reference TRBV7-2 and TRBJ2-3, reads GAGVSQSPSNKVTEKGKDVELRCDPISGHTALYWYRQSLGQGLEFLIYFQGNSAPDKSGLPSDRFSAERTGGSVSTLTIQRTQQEDSAVYLCASSGTGDTDTQYFGPGTRLTVL.

The chain is built from TRBV27 and TRBJ2-7; D gene unclear. Trimming left V 2 bases short and J 1 base short, with 6 bases between. This CDR3 spans 13 amino acids. Germline CDR1 and CDR2: MNHEY and SMNVEV (reference sequence). The CDR3 spells CASSLQRSYEQYF. CDR3 nucleotide sequence: TGTGCCAGCAGTTTACAGAGGTCCTACGAGCAGTACTTC.

The V call is TRBV6-4, the J call TRBJ2-1; 13 nucleotides line up with TRBD2. The CDR3 covers 15 residues. Trimming took 8 bases from V and 8 from J; bases not matched to a gene: 9. The germline V gene encodes CDR1 MRHNA and CDR2 SNTAGT. This chain's CDR3 is CASSEGLAGFDEQFF. CDR3 DNA: TGTGCCAGCTCAGAGGGACTAGCGGGATTCGATGAGCAGTTCTTC.

The CDR3 sequence: CASSFTANTEAFF. DNA of the CDR3: TGTGCCAGCAGCTTCACAGCGAACACTGAAGCTTTCTTT. This chain links TRBV7-3 with TRBJ1-1; no clear D gene. V was shortened by 3 bases and J by 1 base, with 6 bases between the two germline ends. Germline CDR1 and CDR2: SGHTA and FQGTGA. This CDR3 comprises 13 residues.

This clone was counted between two and nine times. V gene TRBV7-9 combines with J gene TRBJ1-1, with D possibly being TRBD1 (5 bases). Germline lookup yields CDR1 SEHNR and CDR2 FQNEAQ (reference sequence). Between the trimmed V and J ends, which lost 6 bases and 8 bases, there was a span of 13 bases. The CDR3 contains 12 residues. CDR3 in DNA: TGTGCCAGCAGACGGGACTGGAGCGAAGCTTTCTTT. Encoded protein: CASRRDWSEAFF.

This clone was seen a handful of times. The J gene is TRBJ2-5, the V gene TRBV4-3, with D perhaps matching TRBD1 (5 bases). The tail of the sequence fits TRBJ2-7 better, so the J call may be wrong. The length of the CDR3 is 13 residues. Germline V gene data show CDR1 as LGHNA and CDR2 as YSLEER. CDR3 coding DNA: TGCGCCAGCAGCCAAGACAGGGTCTACGAGCAGTACTTC. Protein sequence: CASSQDRVYEQYF.

This clone turned up a few times. The chain joins TRBV19 to TRBJ2-5; weak D call: TRBD2 (5 bases). V shed 10 bases and J shed 1 base, with 13 bases lying between them. This CDR3 is 13 amino acids long. CDR1 is LNHDA, CDR2 SQIVND, per germline (reference sequence). CDR3 in DNA: TGTGCCACCAGAATCCGGGGCCAAGAGACCCAGTACTTC. Translation gives CATRIRGQETQYF.

This chain connects TRBV4-3 to TRBJ2-7; 12 nucleotides line up with TRBD2. Per the germline V gene, CDR1 is LGHNA and CDR2 is YSLEER. V was clipped by 0 bases and J by 4 bases; unmatched bases: 7. The CDR3 is 17 amino acids. In DNA form, the CDR3 reads TGCGCCAGCAGCCAAGAGTATTCACTAGCGGGAGGATACGAGCAGTACTTC. Translation: CASSQEYSLAGGYEQYF.

The V and J genes are TRBV5-6 and TRBJ2-1; a possible D gene is TRBD2 (5 bases). Germline CDR1 is SGHDT and CDR2 is YYEEEE. With 4 bases removed from V and 0 bases from J, the gap between germline ends came to 11 bases. This CDR3 has 15 residues. The DNA of the CDR3 is TGTGCCAGCAGCGTCAGACTAATCTCCTACAATGAGCAGTTCTTC. Translation: CASSVRLISYNEQFF.

The gene calls are TRBV5-6 and TRBJ2-2; no clear D gene. The CDR3 runs 15 residues. V lost 1 base and J lost 1, with 8 bases in between. The germline V gene has CDR1 SGHDT and CDR2 YYEEEE. The CDR3 reads CASSLISGNTGELFF. CDR3 sequence (DNA): TGTGCCAGCAGCTTGATATCCGGGAACACCGGGGAGCTGTTTTTT. Full variable domain (rest looked up from reference TRBV5-6 and TRBJ2-2): DAGVTQSPTHLIKTRGQQVTLRCSPKSGHDTVSWYQQALGQGPQFIFQYYEEEERQRGNFPDRFSGHQFPNYSSELNVNALLLGDSALYLCASSLISGNTGELFFGEGSRLTVL.

This clone was counted between two and nine times. The V gene is TRBV4-3, the J gene TRBJ2-7, with a tentative D call TRBD1 (5 bases). V lost 0 bases and J lost 0, with 12 bases in between. The CDR3 runs to 16 residues. The V gene's germline CDR1 is LGHNA and CDR2 YSLEER. In nucleotides, the CDR3 is TGCGCCAGCAGCCAAGATTACAGGCGCAGCTCCTACGAGCAGTACTTC. As protein: CASSQDYRRSSYEQYF.

This clone was picked up a small number of times. This rearrangement joins TRBV29-1 to TRBJ2-2; a weak D match, TRBD2 (6 bases). CDR1 is SQVTM, CDR2 ANQGSEA, per germline. The CDR3 is 17 residues long. Deletions cut 6 bases from V and 4 bases from J, with 24 bases between. CDR3 in DNA: TGCAGCGTCCTAGACCCATTGGGGGGACTCAGCACCGGGGAGCTGTTTTTT. It specifies CSVLDPLGGLSTGELFF.

V usage is TRBV28 and J usage is TRBJ2-5; D call uncertain. Matching the DNA end better, TRBJ2-7 makes the J call doubtful. The CDR3 totals 11 residues. Looked up from germline, CDR1 is MDHEN and CDR2 is SYDVKM. CDR3 sequence (DNA): TGTGCCAGCAGACGGCTAGGCGAGCAGTACTTC. This codes for CASRRLGEQYF.